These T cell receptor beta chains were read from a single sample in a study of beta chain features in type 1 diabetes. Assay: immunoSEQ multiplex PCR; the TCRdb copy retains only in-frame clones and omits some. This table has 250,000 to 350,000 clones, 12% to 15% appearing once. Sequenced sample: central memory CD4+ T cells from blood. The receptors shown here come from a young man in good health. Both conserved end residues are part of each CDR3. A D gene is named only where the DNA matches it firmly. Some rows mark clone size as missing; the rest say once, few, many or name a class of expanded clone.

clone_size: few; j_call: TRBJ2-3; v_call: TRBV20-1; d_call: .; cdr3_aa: CSAIAGDTQYF; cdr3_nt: TGCAGTGCTATTGCGGGAGATACGCAGTATTTT
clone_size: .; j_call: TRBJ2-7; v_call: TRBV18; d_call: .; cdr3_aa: CASSPGATRNYEQYF; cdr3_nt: TGTGCCAGCTCACCAGGGGCGACGAGGAACTACGAGCAGTACTTC
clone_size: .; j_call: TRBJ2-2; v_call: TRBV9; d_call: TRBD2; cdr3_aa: CASSVVAGGAGELFF; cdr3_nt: TGTGCCAGCAGCGTAGTAGCGGGAGGGGCCGGGGAGCTGTTTTTT
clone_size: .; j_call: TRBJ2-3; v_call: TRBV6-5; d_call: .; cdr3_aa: CASSPGGGGTDTQYF; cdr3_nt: TGTGCCAGCAGCCCGGGAGGGGGCGGCACAGATACGCAGTATTTT
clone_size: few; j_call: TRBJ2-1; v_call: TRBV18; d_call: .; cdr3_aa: CASSTSGAEQFF; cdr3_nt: TGTGCCAGCTCAACATCGGGAGCTGAGCAGTTCTTC
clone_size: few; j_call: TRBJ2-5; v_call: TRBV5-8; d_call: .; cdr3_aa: CASSKDQRQETQYF; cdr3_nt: TGTGCCAGCAGCAAGGACCAGAGGCAAGAGACCCAGTACTTC
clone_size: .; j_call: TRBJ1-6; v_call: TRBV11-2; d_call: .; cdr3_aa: CASTLGLVSPLHF; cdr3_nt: TGTGCCAGCACCCTTGGGTTGGTGTCACCCCTCCACTTT
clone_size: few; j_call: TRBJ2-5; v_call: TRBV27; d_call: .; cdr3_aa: CASSSRYQETQYF; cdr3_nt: TGTGCCAGCAGCTCCCGGTACCAAGAGACCCAGTACTTC
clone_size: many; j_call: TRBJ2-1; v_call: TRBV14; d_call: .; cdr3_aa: CASSQVNWHNEQFF; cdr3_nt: TGTGCCAGCAGCCAAGTTAACTGGCACAATGAGCAGTTCTTC
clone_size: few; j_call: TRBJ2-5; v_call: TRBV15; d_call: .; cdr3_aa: CATSSEGLSQGTQYF; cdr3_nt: TGTGCCACCAGCAGCGAAGGCCTCTCTCAGGGGACCCAGTACTTC
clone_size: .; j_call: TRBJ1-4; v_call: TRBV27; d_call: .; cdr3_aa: CASRRTGNEKLFF; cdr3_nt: TGTGCCAGCAGGAGGACTGGGAATGAAAAACTGTTTTTT
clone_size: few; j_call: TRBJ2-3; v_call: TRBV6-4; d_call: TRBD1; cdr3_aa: CASSDDRGTDTQYF; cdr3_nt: TGTGCCAGCAGTGACGACAGGGGCACAGATACGCAGTATTTT
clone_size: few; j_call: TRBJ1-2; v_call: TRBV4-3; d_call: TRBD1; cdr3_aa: CASSQTGAANYGYTF; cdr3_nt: TGCGCCAGCAGCCAGACAGGGGCAGCTAACTATGGCTACACCTTC
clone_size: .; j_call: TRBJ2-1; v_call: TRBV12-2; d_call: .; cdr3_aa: CASRLVLTSRRRGYNEQFF; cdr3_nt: TGTGCAAGTCGCTTAGTGCTGACGTCCCGCAGAAGGGGGTACAATGAGCAGTTCTTC
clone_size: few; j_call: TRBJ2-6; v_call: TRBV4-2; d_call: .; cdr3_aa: CASSQDTGGANVLTF; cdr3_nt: TGTGCCAGCAGCCAAGATACTGGTGGGGCCAACGTCCTGACTTTC
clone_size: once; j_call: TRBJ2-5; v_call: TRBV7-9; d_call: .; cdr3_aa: CASSLVAGNDLPQYF; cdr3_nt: TGTGCCAGCAGCTTAGTAGCAGGGAACGACTTGCCCCAGTACTTC
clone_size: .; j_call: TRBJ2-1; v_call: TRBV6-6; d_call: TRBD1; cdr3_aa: CAISHGQGERNEQFF; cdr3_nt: TGTGCCATCAGCCACGGACAGGGGGAGAGGAATGAGCAGTTCTTC
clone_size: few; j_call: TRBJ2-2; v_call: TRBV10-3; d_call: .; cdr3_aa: CAAGLTGELFF; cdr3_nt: TGTGCCGCGGGACTCACCGGGGAGCTGTTTTTT
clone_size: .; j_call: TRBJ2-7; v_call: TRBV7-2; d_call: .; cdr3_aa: CASSGTLVYEQYF; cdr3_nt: TGTGCCAGCAGCGGGACATTGGTCTACGAGCAGTACTTC
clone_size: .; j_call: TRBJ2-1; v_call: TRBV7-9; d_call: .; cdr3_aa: CASSPRRADSYNEQFF; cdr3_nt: TGTGCCAGCAGCCCAAGGAGGGCGGATTCCTACAATGAGCAGTTCTTC
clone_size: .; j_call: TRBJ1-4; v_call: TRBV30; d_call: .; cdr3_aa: CAWMAGIRVGDNEKLFF; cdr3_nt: TGTGCCTGGATGGCGGGGATCAGGGTTGGAGATAATGAAAAACTGTTTTTT
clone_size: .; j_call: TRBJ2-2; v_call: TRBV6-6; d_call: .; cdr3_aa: CASTRSSPGELFF; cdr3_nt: TGTGCCAGCACGAGATCCTCCCCCGGGGAGCTGTTTTTT
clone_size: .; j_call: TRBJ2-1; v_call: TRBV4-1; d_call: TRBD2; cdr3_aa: CASSATASGENYNEQFF; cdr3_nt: TGCGCCAGCAGCGCAACGGCTAGCGGGGAAAATTACAATGAGCAGTTCTTC
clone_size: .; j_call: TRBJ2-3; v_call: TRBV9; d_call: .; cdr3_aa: CASSPRFRGASDTQYF; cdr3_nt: TGTGCCAGCAGCCCAAGATTCAGGGGGGCGTCAGATACGCAGTATTTT
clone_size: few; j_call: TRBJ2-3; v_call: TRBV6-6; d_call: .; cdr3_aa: CASAQAELSTDTQYF; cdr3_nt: TGTGCCAGCGCCCAAGCGGAACTAAGCACAGATACGCAGTATTTT
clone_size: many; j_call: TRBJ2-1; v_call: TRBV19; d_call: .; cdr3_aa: CASSIARNEQFF; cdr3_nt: TGTGCCAGTAGTATAGCCAGAAATGAGCAGTTCTTC
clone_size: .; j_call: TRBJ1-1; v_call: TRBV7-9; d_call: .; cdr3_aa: CASSPETGNTEAFF; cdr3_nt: TGTGCCAGCAGCCCTGAGACTGGGAACACTGAAGCTTTCTTT
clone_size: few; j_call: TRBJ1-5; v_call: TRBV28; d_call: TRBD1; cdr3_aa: CASRGQDLPTQHF; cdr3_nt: TGTGCCAGCAGGGGACAGGACCTCCCCACCCAGCATTTT
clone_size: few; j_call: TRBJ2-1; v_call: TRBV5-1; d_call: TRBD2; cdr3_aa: CASSDDLAGSYNEQFF; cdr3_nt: TGCGCCAGCAGCGACGACCTAGCGGGGTCCTACAATGAGCAGTTCTTC
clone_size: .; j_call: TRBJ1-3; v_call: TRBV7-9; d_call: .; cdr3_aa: CASSERTVGLSGNTIYF; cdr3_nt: TGTGCCAGCAGCGAACGGACAGTAGGTCTCTCTGGAAACACCATATATTTT
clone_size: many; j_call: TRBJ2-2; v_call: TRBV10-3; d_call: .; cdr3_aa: CAISESATNTGELFF; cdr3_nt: TGTGCCATCAGTGAGTCGGCAACGAACACCGGGGAGCTGTTTTTT
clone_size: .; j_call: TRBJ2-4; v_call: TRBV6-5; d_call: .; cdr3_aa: CATILGTPSSIQYF; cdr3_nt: TGTGCCACTATACTCGGGACTCCCTCCAGCATTCAGTACTTC
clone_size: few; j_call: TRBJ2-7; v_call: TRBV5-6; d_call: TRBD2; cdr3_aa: CASISTGAGSYEQYF; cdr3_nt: TGTGCCAGCATCTCGACTGGAGCGGGGTCCTACGAGCAGTACTTC
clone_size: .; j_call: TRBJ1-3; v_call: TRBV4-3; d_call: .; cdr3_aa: CASSQVMGASGNTIYF; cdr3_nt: TGCGCCAGCAGCCAAGTCATGGGCGCCTCTGGAAACACCATATATTTT
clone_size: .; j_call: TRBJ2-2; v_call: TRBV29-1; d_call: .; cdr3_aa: CSADTGYTGELFF; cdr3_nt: TGCAGCGCCGATACAGGGTACACCGGGGAGCTGTTTTTT
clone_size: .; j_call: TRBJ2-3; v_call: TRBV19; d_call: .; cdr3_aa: CASSQGYRTDTQYF; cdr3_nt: TGTGCCAGCTCACAGGGCTATCGCACAGATACGCAGTATTTT
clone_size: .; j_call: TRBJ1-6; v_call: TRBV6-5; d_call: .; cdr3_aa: CASTRRTDNSPLHF; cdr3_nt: TGTGCCAGTACTCGTCGGACAGATAATTCACCCCTCCACTTT
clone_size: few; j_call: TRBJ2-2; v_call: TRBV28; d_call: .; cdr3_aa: CASSHRRNTGELFF; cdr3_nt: TGTGCCAGCAGTCACCGACGGAACACCGGGGAGCTGTTTTTT
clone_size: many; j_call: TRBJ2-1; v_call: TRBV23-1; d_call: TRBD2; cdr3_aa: CASSHPLLAGVCNEQFF; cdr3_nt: TGCGCCAGCAGTCACCCTCTTTTAGCGGGAGTTTGCAATGAGCAGTTCTTC